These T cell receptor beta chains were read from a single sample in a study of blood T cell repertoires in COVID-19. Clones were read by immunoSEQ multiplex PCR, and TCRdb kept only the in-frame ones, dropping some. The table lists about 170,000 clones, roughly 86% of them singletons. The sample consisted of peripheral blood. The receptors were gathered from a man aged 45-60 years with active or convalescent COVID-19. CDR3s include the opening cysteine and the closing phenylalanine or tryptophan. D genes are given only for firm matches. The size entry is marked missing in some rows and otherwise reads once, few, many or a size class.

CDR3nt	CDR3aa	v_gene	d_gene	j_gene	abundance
TGTGCCAGCAGTTCGGGACTAGCGGGCCGAGGAGAGACCCAGTACTTC	CASSSGLAGRGETQYF	TRBV6-5	TRBD2	TRBJ2-5	-
TGTGCCAGCAGCTTGAACCCAGGGTCCGATAATGAAAAACTGTTTTTT	CASSLNPGSDNEKLFF	TRBV7-8	-	TRBJ1-4	-
TGTGCCAGCAGCCTCTCGCGGACTAGCGGATACACCGGGGAGCTGTTTTTT	CASSLSRTSGYTGELFF	TRBV5-5	TRBD2	TRBJ2-2	-
TGTGCCAGTAGTATTACAGGGGCTCTTGCTGAAGCTTTCTTT	CASSITGALAEAFF	TRBV19	TRBD1	TRBJ1-1	once
TGTGCCAGCAGCTTAAACAGGGAGCGTGGCTACACCTTC	CASSLNRERGYTF	TRBV7-8	-	TRBJ1-2	-
TGTGCCACCAGCAAGGGACTAACTTACAATGAGCAGTTCTTC	CATSKGLTYNEQFF	TRBV24-1	TRBD2	TRBJ2-1	-
TGTGCCAGCAGCCTGGGGGGACAGGGGAATCAGCCCCAGCATTTT	CASSLGGQGNQPQHF	TRBV5-5	TRBD1	TRBJ1-5	-
TGTGCCAGCAGCGGTGGGCAGGGTCGGACTGAAGCTTTCTTT	CASSGGQGRTEAFF	TRBV5-4	-	TRBJ1-1	-
TGCAGCGATCACAGGGGATCGGGGACTGAAGCTTTCTTT	CSDHRGSGTEAFF	TRBV29-1	TRBD1	TRBJ1-1	-
TGCGCCAGCAGCTTGAGGCAGGGGGCGAACACTGAAGCTTTCTTT	CASSLRQGANTEAFF	TRBV5-1	TRBD1	TRBJ1-1	-
TGTGCTAGTGGTTTGGTACTGGGGAGGATCAATGAGCAGTACTTC	CASGLVLGRINEQYF	TRBV12-5	-	TRBJ2-7	-